This TCR beta chain emerged from a study of early T cells in non-severe SARS-CoV-2 infection. Study background: Sequenced material consisted of bulk RNA (from unsorted whole blood), and chains were unpaired. Study-wide findings and caveats: In VDJdb matching, anti-spike CD8 responses were favored while private and CD4 specificities went missing.

CDR1 and CDR2 from the germline V gene are SGHTA and FQGTGA. The CDR3 is 16 residues long. V dropped 0 bases and J dropped 0 bases, with 9 bases sitting between them. The sample holds many counts of this clonotype. Its antigen is undetermined. Researchers attached unique molecular identifiers to individual cDNA molecules. MiXCR was run by TCRdb on the 5' RACE reads, yielding one entry per CDR3 protein. The repertoire includes roughly 48,000 distinct CDR3 sequences, about 4% of them detected once, and roughly 6% sits in the top ten. The chain uses TRBV7-3 and TRBJ1-3; D ambiguous. Specimen: whole blood. The sequence was collected from an adult who was a healthcare worker with PCR-confirmed SARS-CoV-2 infection or an uninfected control (not recorded which). CDR3 loop: CASSLTTASSGNTIYF. DNA for the CDR3: TGTGCCAGCAGCTTAACGACCGCGAGCTCTGGAAACACCATATATTTT. Together with reference TRBV7-3 and TRBJ1-3, the CDR3 gives the full variable domain: GAGVSQTPSNKVTEKGKYVELRCDPISGHTALYWYRQSLGQGPEFLIYFQGTGAADDSGLPNDRFFAVRPEGSVSTLKIQRTERGDSAVYLCASSLTTASSGNTIYFGEGSWLTVV.